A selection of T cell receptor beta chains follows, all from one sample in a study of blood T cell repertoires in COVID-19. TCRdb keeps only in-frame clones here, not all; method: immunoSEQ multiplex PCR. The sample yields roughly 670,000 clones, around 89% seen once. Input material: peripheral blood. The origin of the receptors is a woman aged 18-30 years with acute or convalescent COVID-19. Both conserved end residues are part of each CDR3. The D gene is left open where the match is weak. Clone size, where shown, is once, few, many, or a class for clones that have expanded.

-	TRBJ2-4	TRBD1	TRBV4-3	TGCGCCAGCAGCCAAGGGACAGGGAGGTCCGGCATTCAGTACTTC	CASSQGTGRSGIQYF
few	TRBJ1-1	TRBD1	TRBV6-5	TGTGCCAGCAGTACAGGGGGGATGAACACTGAAGCTTTCTTT	CASSTGGMNTEAFF
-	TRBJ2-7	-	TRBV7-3	TGTGCCAGCAGCTCCGCGACTTCCTACGAGCAGTACTTC	CASSSATSYEQYF
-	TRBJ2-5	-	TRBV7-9	TGTGCCAGCAGCTTACTGGCCGCCGGGGAGACCCAGTACTTC	CASSLLAAGETQYF
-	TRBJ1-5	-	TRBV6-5	TGTGCCACCGGCGAACAGGGCGGTTATCAGCCCCAGCATTTT	CATGEQGGYQPQHF
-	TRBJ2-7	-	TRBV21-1	TGTGCCAGCATCAAGAGAATACTAGCGGGCCTGCCCTCCTACGAGCAGTACTTC	CASIKRILAGLPSYEQYF
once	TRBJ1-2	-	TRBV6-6	TGTGCCAGCAGCCCCGCTTTGGGGGGAGGCTTCTATGGCTACACCTTC	CASSPALGGGFYGYTF
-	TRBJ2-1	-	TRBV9	TGTGCCAGCAGCGTAGGGCTTCTCGATGAGCAGTTCTTC	CASSVGLLDEQFF
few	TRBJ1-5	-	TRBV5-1	TGCGCCAGCAGCTTGGCTGGAGGTAATCAGCCCCAGCATTTT	CASSLAGGNQPQHF
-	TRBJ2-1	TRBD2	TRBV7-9	TGTGCCAGCAGCCAGATAGCGGGGGGGCTGAATGAGCAGTTCTTC	CASSQIAGGLNEQFF
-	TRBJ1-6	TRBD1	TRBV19	TGTGCCAGTAGTCTAAGGTTACCGGGACAGGGGCCTTCGGGTAATTCACCCCTCCACTTT	CASSLRLPGQGPSGNSPLHF
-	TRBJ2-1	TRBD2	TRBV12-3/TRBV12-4	TGTGCCAGCAGTTTCGGGACTAGAGGCGTGCAGTTCTTC	CASSFGTRGVQFF
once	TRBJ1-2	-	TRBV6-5	TGTGCCAGCGGCGAGAGACAGGCAGCTGTGTATGGCTACACCTTC	CASGERQAAVYGYTF
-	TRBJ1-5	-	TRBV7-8	TGTGCCAGCAGCTTACCCGATCAGCCCCAGCATTTT	CASSLPDQPQHF
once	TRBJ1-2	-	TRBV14	TGTGCCAGCAGCCAAGCGAGAGGGAGGGATGGTGGCTACACCTTC	CASSQARGRDGGYTF
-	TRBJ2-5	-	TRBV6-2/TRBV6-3	TGTGCCAGCAGTTACCGACCCGGACAGACCCGTGAGACCCAGTACTTC	CASSYRPGQTRETQYF
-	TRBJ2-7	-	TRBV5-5	TGTGCCAGCAGCTTGCAGGCAGGCGAGCAGTACTTC	CASSLQAGEQYF
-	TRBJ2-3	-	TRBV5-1	TGCGCCAGCAGCTTATATCCCGGGACTCCTAGCACAGATACGCAGTATTTT	CASSLYPGTPSTDTQYF
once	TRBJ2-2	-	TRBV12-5	TGTGCTAGTGGTTTGTACCCTAGCGAGAACACCGGGGAGCTGTTTTTT	CASGLYPSENTGELFF
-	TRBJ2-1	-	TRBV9	TGTGCCAGCAGCCCACATCGAGGGGGCAATGAGCAGTTCTTC	CASSPHRGGNEQFF
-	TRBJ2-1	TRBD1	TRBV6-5	TGTGCCAGCATGAGGGACAGGGTTCAGTTCTTC	CASMRDRVQFF
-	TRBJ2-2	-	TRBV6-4	TGTGCCAGCAGCTCCATGGCCACCGGGGAGCTGTTTTTT	CASSSMATGELFF
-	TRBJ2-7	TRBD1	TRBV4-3	TGCGCCAGCAGCCTAACGGGACAGGGCAGCTACGAGCAGTACTTC	CASSLTGQGSYEQYF
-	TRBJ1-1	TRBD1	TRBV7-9	TGTGCCAGCAGCTTATCAGGGGGGCAGAACACTGAAGCTTTCTTT	CASSLSGGQNTEAFF
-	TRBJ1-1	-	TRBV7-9	TGTGCCAGCAGCTCCTTACACCCTGAAGCTTTCTTT	CASSSLHPEAFF
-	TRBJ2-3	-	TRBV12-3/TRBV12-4	TGTGCCAGCAGTTTTAGACAAGCAGATACGCAGTATTTT	CASSFRQADTQYF
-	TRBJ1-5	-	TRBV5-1	TGCGCCAGCAGCGTATCTTCAGGGGCCGATCAGCCCCAGCATTTT	CASSVSSGADQPQHF
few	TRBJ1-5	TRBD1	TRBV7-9	TGTGCCAGCAGCCGGCTAGGAGACCCCAGGGGGCAGCCCCAGCATTTT	CASSRLGDPRGQPQHF
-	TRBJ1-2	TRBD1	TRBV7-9	TGTGCCAGCAGCACAGGGGGAACAGGCTATGGCTACACCTTC	CASSTGGTGYGYTF
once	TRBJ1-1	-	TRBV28	TGTGCCAGCAGTTACGACAGGTTAACTGAAGCTTTCTTT	CASSYDRLTEAFF
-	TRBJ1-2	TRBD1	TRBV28	TGTGCCAGCAGTGTTAGACAGGGGGATGGCTACACCTTC	CASSVRQGDGYTF
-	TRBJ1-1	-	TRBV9	TGTGCCAGCAGCGTGGGCAGCAATCCTACTGAAGCTTTCTTT	CASSVGSNPTEAFF
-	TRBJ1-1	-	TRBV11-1	TGTGCCAGCAGGGACAGTTTCATGAACACTGAAGCTTTCTTT	CASRDSFMNTEAFF
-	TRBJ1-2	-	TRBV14	TGTGCCAGCAGCCAAGATCTTCAAGGGGTATATGGCTACACCTTC	CASSQDLQGVYGYTF
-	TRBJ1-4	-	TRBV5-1	TGCGCCAGCACTCGCGGGCCCGAGCTTAATGAAAAACTGTTTTTT	CASTRGPELNEKLFF
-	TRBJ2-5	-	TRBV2	TGTGCCAGCAGTTTTCCCGGACAGAAAGAGACCCAGTACTTC	CASSFPGQKETQYF
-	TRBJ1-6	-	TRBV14	TGTGCCAGCAGCCAAGACTTGAATTCACCCCTCCACTTT	CASSQDLNSPLHF
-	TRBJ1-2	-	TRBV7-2	TGTGCCAGCAGGTTAGGGGCGTCTTATGGCTACACCTTC	CASRLGASYGYTF
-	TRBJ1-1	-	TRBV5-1	TGCGCCAGCAGCTTGACAGCCTCGAACACTGAAGCTTTCTTT	CASSLTASNTEAFF
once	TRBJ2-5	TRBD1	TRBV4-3	TGCGCCAGCAGCCAATACCACAGGGGGGTAGAGACCCAGTACTTC	CASSQYHRGVETQYF
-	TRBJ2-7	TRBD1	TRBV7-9	TGTGCCAGCAGCTTTCCGGGACAGATAGCCTACGAGCAGTACTTC	CASSFPGQIAYEQYF
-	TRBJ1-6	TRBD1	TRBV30	TGTGCCTGGAGTCCAGGGGGACGCTATGGGGCCCTCCACTTT	CAWSPGGRYGALHF
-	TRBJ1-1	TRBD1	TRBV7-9	TGTGCCAGCAGCTTGGACAGGGAACGTTCGAACACTGAAGCTTTCTTT	CASSLDRERSNTEAFF
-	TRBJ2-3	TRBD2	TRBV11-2	TGTGCCAGCAACCCTATCGGCGGGGGGGCCAGCACAGATACGCAGTATTTT	CASNPIGGGASTDTQYF
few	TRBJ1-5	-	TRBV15	TGTGCCACCAGCAGACAGGGTAATCAGCCCCAGCATTTT	CATSRQGNQPQHF
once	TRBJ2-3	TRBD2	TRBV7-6	TGTGCCAGCAACCAGCGGGGGGGCGCAGATACGCAGTATTTT	CASNQRGGADTQYF
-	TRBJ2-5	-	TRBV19	TGTGCCAGTAGCCGCGGAGGGGAGACCCAGTACTTC	CASSRGGETQYF
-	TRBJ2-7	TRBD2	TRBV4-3	TGCGCCAGCAGCCAAGATGGGGAGGGCCCGGAGGAGCAGTACTTC	CASSQDGEGPEEQYF
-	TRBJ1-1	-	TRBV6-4	TGTGCCAGCAGTGACGGTACTGAGAACACTGAAGCTTTCTTT	CASSDGTENTEAFF
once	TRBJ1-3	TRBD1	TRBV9	TGTGCCAGCAGCGTAGGGACAGGGTCTGGAAACACCATATATTTT	CASSVGTGSGNTIYF
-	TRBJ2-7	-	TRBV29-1	TGCAGCGTTGTGACGAGGGCGGAAGAGCAGTACTTC	CSVVTRAEEQYF
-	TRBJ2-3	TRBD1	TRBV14	TGTGCCAGCAGCCAGGTAAAGGGGGCCGCAGATACGCAGTATTTT	CASSQVKGAADTQYF
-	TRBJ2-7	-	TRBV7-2	TGTGCCAGCACCCCGGGCGGGCTTCCCCTCGAGCAGTACTTC	CASTPGGLPLEQYF
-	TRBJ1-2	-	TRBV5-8	TGTGCCAGCAGCGGAACCGGGTCAACGCCCCAACGGGGGGGCTACACCTTC	CASSGTGSTPQRGGYTF
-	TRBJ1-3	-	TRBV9	TGTGCCAGCAGCCCTACTTGGGGAAACACCATATATTTT	CASSPTWGNTIYF
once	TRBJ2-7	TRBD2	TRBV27	TGTGCCAGCGGTAGCGGGGTTAAAGGACACGAGCAGTACTTC	CASGSGVKGHEQYF
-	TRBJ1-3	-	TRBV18	TGTGCCAGCTCATTAGGGGGGGCCGCTGGAAACACCATATATTTT	CASSLGGAAGNTIYF
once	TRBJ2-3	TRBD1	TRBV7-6	TGTGCCAGCAGCTTAGACAGGGGAAGCACAGATACGCAGTATTTT	CASSLDRGSTDTQYF
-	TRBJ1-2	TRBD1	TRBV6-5	TGTGCCAGCAGTTACTCGACAGGGGGCGTCGGCTACACCTTC	CASSYSTGGVGYTF